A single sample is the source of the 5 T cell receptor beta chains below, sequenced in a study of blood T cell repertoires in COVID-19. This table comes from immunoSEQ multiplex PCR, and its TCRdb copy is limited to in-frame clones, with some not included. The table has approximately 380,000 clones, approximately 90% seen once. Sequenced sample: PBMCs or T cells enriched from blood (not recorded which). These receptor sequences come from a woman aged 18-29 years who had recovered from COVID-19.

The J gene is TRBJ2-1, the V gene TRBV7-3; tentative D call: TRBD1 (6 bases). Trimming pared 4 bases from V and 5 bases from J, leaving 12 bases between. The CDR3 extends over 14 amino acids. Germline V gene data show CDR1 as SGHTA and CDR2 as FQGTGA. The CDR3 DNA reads TGTGCCAGCAGCTCCCGGGACAACCACAATGAGCAGTTCTTC. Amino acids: CASSSRDNHNEQFF.

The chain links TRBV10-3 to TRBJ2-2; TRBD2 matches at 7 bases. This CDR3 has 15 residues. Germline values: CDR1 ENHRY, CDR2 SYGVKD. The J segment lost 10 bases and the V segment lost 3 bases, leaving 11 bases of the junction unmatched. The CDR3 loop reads CAISDFETSSAELFF. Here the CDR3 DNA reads TGTGCCATCAGTGACTTTGAGACTAGCAGTGCGGAGCTGTTTTTT.

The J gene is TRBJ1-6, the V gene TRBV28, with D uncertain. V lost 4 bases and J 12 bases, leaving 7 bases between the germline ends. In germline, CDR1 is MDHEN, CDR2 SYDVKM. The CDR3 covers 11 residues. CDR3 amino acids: CASSYGRPLHF. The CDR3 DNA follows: TGTGCCAGCAGTTACGGTAGACCCCTCCACTTT.

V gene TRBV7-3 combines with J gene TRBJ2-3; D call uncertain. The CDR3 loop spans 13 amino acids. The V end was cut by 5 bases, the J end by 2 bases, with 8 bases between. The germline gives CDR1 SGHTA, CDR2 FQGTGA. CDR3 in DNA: TGTGCCAGCAGCCTCCTCCTCACAGATACGCAGTATTTT. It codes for CASSLLLTDTQYF.

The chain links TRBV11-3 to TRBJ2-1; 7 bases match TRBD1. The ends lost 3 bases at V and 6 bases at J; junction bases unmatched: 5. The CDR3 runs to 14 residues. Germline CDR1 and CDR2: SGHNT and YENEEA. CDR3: CASSLGQGVNEQFF. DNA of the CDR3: TGTGCCAGCAGCTTGGGTCAGGGGGTCAATGAGCAGTTCTTC.